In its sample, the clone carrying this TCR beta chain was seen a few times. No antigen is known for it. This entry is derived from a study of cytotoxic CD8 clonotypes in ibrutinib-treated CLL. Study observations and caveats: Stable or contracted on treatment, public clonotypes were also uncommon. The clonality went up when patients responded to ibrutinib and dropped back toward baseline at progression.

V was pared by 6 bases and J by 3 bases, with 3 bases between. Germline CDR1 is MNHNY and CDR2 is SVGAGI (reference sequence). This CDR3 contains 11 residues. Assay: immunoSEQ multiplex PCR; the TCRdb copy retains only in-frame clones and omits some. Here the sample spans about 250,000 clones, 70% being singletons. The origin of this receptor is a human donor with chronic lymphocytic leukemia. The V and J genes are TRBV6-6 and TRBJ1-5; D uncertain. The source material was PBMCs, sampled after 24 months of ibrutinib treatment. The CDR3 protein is CASRDNQPQHF. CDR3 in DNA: TGTGCCAGCAGGGACAATCAGCCCCAGCATTTT.